This entry describes one T cell receptor (beta chain). The clone's antigen remains unknown. Base qualities were left out, and no much larger clone turns up one base away. The immunoSEQ Assay, a bias-controlled multiplex PCR, was used to amplify TCRbeta CDR3 regions from genomic DNA. Regarding the original processing steps: The number of nucleated cells in each sample was estimated by amplification of reference gene primers within the assay. Sequence reads were collapsed and filtered to measure the absolute abundance of every unique TCRbeta CDR3 rearrangement. For each sample, productive Simpson clonality was calculated as the square root of Simpson's diversity index over productive rearrangements. The immuneACCESS repertoire file appears here via TCRdb, limited to in-frame rearrangements. These files lack a portion of the clones; in checked studies, under half of the deficit traces to unresolved V genes, and the cause of the others is not known. Clone size and V and J calls were adopted from that table, with D and trimming inferred from the DNA. The sample includes approximately 450,000 clones, with around 89% observed a single time. The top ten clonotypes cover about 4.3% of the sample.

The CDR3 runs 15 residues from the cysteine to the phenylalanine. This entry keeps only the CDR3 DNA: 45 bases, framed from base 1. Trimming leaves V shorter by 7 bases and J shorter by 8 bases, with the junction holding 8 bases beyond the gene matches. CDR1 is given as SEHNR and CDR2 as FQNEAQ, both from the germline V gene (reference sequence). The sample is drawn from a study of blood T cell repertoires in COVID-19 (dated by TCRdb to about 2020). About the study as a whole: Samples from collaborators originated in the United States, Italy and Spain and spanned both the acute and convalescent phases of COVID-19. Where available, HLA class I and class II types were obtained from metadata supplied by the sample provider rather than from assay-based typing. Subjects who had been exposed to COVID-19, were actively infected with it, or had recovered from it provided the deeply sampled blood TCRbeta repertoires that made up the dataset. The samples were drawn from two sources: the first 160 participants of the ongoing ImmuneRACE study, and fewer than 1,500 subjects contributed by 6 global collaborators. The material from the prospective study consisted of cDNA or gDNA derived from T cells, B-cell-depleted T cells, or PBMCs. A freely available public database, intended as a resource for researchers studying the immune response to SARS-CoV-2, is where the repertoires were released. Nearly every sample came with metadata listing a de-identified subject ID, COVID-19 status, age in years and sex. What the research found in general, with its limitations: The amount of clinical and demographic metadata varied by source and participant and was provided uncurated.

Whole blood was collected in K2EDTA tubes by collaborating institutions according to the institutions' own protocols. Collaborator samples were shipped for TCRbeta analysis as frozen whole blood, isolated PBMCs, or DNA extracted from either sample type. The receptor comes from a woman aged 30 to 39 with acute or convalescent COVID-19. The V gene is TRBV7-9 and the J gene is TRBJ1-6; a stretch of 10 junction bases matches TRBD1. Sequencing used peripheral blood. CDR3 reads: CASNYGQGVDSPLHF. The DNA sequence is given as TGTGCCAGCAACTACGGACAGGGGGTGGATTCACCCCTCCACTTT.